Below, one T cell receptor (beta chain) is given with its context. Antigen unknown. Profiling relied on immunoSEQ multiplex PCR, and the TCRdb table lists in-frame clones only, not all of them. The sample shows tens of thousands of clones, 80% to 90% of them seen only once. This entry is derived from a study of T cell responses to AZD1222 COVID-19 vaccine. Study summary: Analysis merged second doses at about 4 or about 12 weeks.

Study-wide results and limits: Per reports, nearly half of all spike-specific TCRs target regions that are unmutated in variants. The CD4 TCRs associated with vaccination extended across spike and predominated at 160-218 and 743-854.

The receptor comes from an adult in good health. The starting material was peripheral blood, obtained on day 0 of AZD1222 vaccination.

In nucleotides, the CDR3 is TGTGCCAGCAGCTTGACAGGGGACGAAAAACTGTTTTTT. This translates into CASSLTGDEKLFF. The chain employs TRBV7-8 and TRBJ1-4; 8 nucleotides match TRBD1. V shed 3 bases, J shed 8 bases, and the junction held 2 bases outside the gene matches. Germline CDR1 SGHVS, CDR2 FQNEAQ. CDR3 length: 13 residues.